In its sample, the clone carrying this T cell receptor (beta chain) was seen many times. Its antigen is unknown. This sample was included in a study of breast tumors, draining lymph nodes, adjacent tissues. Study results and caveats: Luminal-like breast cancer showed significantly higher tumor–nontumor repertoire similarity than basal-like.

The germline gives CDR1 SGHRS, CDR2 YFSETQ. The CDR3 contains 15 residues. The V gene lost 0 bases and the J gene lost 3 bases, with 9 bases spanning the gap. TCRdb re-derived calls from the multiplex PCR reads in MiXCR, one entry per CDR3 protein. The sample holds about 230,000 distinct CDR3 sequences; approximately 30% are singletons and the top ten take over 1.1%. Axillary draining lymph nodes of breast cancer patients supplied the node samples. Specimen: axillary lymph node tissue. This chain connects TRBV5-1 to TRBJ2-2, with a weak D call TRBD1 (5 bases). The receptor was isolated from a female donor with breast cancer. Some clones in this sample may be carry-over from other donors' samples. For the CDR3, the DNA is TGCGCCAGCAGCTTGGTGGGGCCGGACACCGGGGAGCTGTTTTTT. This codes for CASSLVGPDTGELFF.